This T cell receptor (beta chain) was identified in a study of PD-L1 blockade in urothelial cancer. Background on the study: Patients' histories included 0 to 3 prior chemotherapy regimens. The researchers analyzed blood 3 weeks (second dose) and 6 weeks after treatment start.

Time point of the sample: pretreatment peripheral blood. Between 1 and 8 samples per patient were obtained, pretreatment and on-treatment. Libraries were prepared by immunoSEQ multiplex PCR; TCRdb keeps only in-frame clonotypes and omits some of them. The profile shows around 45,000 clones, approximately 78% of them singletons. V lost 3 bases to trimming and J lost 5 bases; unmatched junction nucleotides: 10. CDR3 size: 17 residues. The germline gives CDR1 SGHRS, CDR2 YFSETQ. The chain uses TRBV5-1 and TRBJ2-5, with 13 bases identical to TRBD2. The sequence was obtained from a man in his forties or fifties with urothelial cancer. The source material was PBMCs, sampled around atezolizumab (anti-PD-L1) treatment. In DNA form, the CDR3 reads TGCGCCAGCAGCTCACCGGGACTAGCGGGATGGAGGGAGACCCAGTACTTC. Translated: CASSSPGLAGWRETQYF. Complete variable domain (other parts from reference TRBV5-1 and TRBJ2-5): KAGVTQTPRYLIKTRGQQVTLSCSPISGHRSVSWYQQTPGQGLQFLFEYFSETQRNKGNFPGRFSGRQFSNSRSEMNVSTLELGDSALYLCASSSPGLAGWRETQYFGPGTRLLVL.